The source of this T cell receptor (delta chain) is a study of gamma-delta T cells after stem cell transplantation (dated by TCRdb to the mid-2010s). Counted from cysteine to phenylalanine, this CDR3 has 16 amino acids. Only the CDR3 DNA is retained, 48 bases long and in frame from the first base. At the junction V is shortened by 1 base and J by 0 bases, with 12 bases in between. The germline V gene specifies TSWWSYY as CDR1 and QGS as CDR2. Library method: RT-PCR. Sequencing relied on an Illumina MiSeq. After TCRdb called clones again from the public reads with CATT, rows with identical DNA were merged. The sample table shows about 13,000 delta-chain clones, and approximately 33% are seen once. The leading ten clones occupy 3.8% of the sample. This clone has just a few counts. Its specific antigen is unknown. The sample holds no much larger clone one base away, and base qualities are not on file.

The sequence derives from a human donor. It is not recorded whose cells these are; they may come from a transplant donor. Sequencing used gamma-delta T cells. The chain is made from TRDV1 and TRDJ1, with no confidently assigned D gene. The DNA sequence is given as TGTGCTCTTGGGGAACAAGAAGGCCCGTACACCGATAAACTCATCTTT. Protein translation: CALGEQEGPYTDKLIF.